The 27 T cell receptor beta chains presented below share a single source sample, sequenced in a study of T cell responses to AZD1222 COVID-19 vaccine. Clones were read by immunoSEQ multiplex PCR, and TCRdb kept only the in-frame ones, dropping some. The repertoire has some 160,000 clones, more than 85% of them found once; the top ten carry approximately 1%. The sample consisted of peripheral blood, taken on day 0 of AZD1222 vaccination. The receptors derive from an adult in good health.

The V call is TRBV5-1, the J call TRBJ2-7, with D unresolved. The CDR3 is 12 amino acids. The V gene's germline CDR1 is SGHRS and CDR2 YFSETQ. V lost 0 bases to trimming and J lost 4 bases, with 5 bases between them. Here the CDR3 DNA reads TGCGCCAGCAGCTTGGAAGGGTACGAGCAGTACTTC. It yields the protein CASSLEGYEQYF.

This chain uses TRBV30 with TRBJ1-2; D not certain. Trimming shortened V by 0 bases and J by 5 bases, and 13 bases separated the two germline ends. This CDR3 is built from 14 residues. Germline lookup yields CDR1 GTSNPN and CDR2 SVGIG (reference sequence). In DNA form, the CDR3 reads TGTGCCTGGAGTGTACAGAACTGGGAGTATGGCTACACCTTC. Translated, it gives CAWSVQNWEYGYTF.

V and J are TRBV2 and TRBJ1-6, with D perhaps matching TRBD1 (5 bases). CDR3 size: 11 residues. Germline CDR1 is SNHLY and CDR2 is FYNNEI. V was shortened by 10 bases and J by 8 bases, with 9 bases between the two germline ends. Here the CDR3 reads CATRDDSPLHF. CDR3 nucleotides: TGTGCCACCCGGGACGATTCACCCCTCCACTTT.

The CDR3 is CASSPGTSGGPSTDTQYF. The DNA for the CDR3 is TGTGCCAGCAGCCCGGGGACTAGCGGGGGCCCAAGCACAGATACGCAGTATTTT. The chain has TRBV11-2 and TRBJ2-3, with 14 nucleotides matching TRBD2. The germline gives CDR1 SGHAT, CDR2 FQNNGV. The trim removed 5 bases at V and 0 bases at J, leaving 7 bases unmatched. The CDR3 runs 18 residues.

The rearrangement joins TRBV6-1 to TRBJ2-7, with 10 bases that match TRBD1. Germline CDR1 and CDR2: MNHNS and SASEGT. Losses at the gene ends were 3 bases for V and 1 base for J; bases not matched to a gene: 9. The CDR3 has 17 residues. In DNA, the CDR3 is TGTGCCAGCAGTGACAGCCCCGGACAGGGGGGATCCTACGAGCAGTACTTC. Its translation: CASSDSPGQGGSYEQYF.

The chain joins TRBV7-9 to TRBJ1-2; 8 nucleotides line up with TRBD1. CDR3 size: 16 residues. V lost 1 base and J lost 2; bases outside the gene matches: 6. Per the germline V gene, CDR1 is SEHNR and CDR2 is FQNEAQ (reference sequence). CDR3: CASSLEPGQANYGYTF. CDR3 sequence (DNA): TGTGCCAGCAGCTTAGAGCCGGGACAGGCGAACTATGGCTACACCTTC. Full variable domain (remainder filled in from reference TRBV7-9 and TRBJ1-2): DTGVSQNPRHKITKRGQNVTFRCDPISEHNRLYWYRQTLGQGPEFLTYFQNEAQLEKSRLLSDRFSAERPKGSFSTLEIQRTEQGDSAMYLCASSLEPGQANYGYTFGSGTRLTVV.

V gene TRBV5-1 combines with J gene TRBJ2-5, with no clear D. CDR3 length equals 14 residues. From germline, CDR1 is SGHRS and CDR2 YFSETQ. V was cut by 2 bases and J by 2 bases, with 10 bases left in between. CDR3 DNA: TGCGCCAGCAGCTTTCTATCTCAGCAAGAGACCCAGTACTTC. Its translation: CASSFLSQQETQYF.

The chain combines TRBV12-3 or TRBV12-4 with TRBJ2-7, with D perhaps TRBD1 (6 bases). The CDR3 has 12 residues. V lost 7 bases, J lost 1 base, and 8 bases lay in between. The CDR3 protein is CASTGQSYEQYF. CDR3 sequence (DNA): TGTGCCAGCACCGGACAGTCCTACGAGCAGTACTTC.

A single count supports this clone. The chain couples TRBV7-2 to TRBJ2-2; D unclear. V lost 7 bases, J lost 5 bases, and 11 bases lay in between. Germline CDR1 is SGHTA and CDR2 is FQGNSA. The CDR3 totals 13 residues. CDR3 sequence reads: CASKPYGTGELFF. CDR3 DNA sequence: TGTGCCAGCAAGCCATACGGGACCGGGGAGCTGTTTTTT.

This chain's CDR3 is CAISDLGSGELFF. In DNA, the CDR3 is TGTGCCATCAGTGATTTGGGGTCCGGGGAGCTGTTTTTT. This rearrangement joins TRBV10-3 to TRBJ2-2, with unresolved D. Trimming left V 3 bases short and J 6 bases short, with 8 bases between. There are 13 residues in the CDR3. Germline V gene data show CDR1 as ENHRY and CDR2 as SYGVKD.

The rearrangement uses TRBV3-1 (or the pseudogene TRBV3-2) and TRBJ1-2; TRBD1 is a possible D gene (5 bases). Germline CDR1 LGHDT, CDR2 YNNKEL (reference sequence). V lost 4 bases and J lost 5, with 11 bases in between. The CDR3 has 13 residues. The CDR3 reads CASSLGTGYGYTF. DNA of the CDR3: TGTGCCAGCAGCCTCGGGACCGGGTATGGCTACACCTTC.

V usage is TRBV9 and J usage is TRBJ1-5; the D is unclear. Germline CDR1 reads SGDLS; CDR2 reads YYNGEE. The CDR3 runs to 13 residues. Trimming cost V 4 bases and J 5 bases, with 10 bases left between them. The CDR3 bases are TGTGCCAGCAGCACGTGGCCCGATCAGCCCCAGCATTTT. Protein product: CASSTWPDQPQHF. Using reference TRBV9 and TRBJ1-5 for the parts outside the CDR3, the full variable domain is DSGVTQTPKHLITATGQRVTLRCSPRSGDLSVYWYQQSLDQGLQFLIQYYNGEERAKGNILERFSAQQFPDLHSELNLSSLELGDSALYFCASSTWPDQPQHFGDGTRLSIL.

The CDR3 region has the DNA TGCGCCAGCAGCCGGGGGGACAGAGATAATGAAAAACTGTTTTTT. Protein: CASSRGDRDNEKLFF. The chain uses TRBV4-1 and TRBJ1-4, with TRBD1 identical over 7 bases. V lost 4 bases to trimming and J lost 4 bases; unmatched junction nucleotides: 6. The CDR3 has 15 amino acids. CDR1 MGHRA and CDR2 YSYEKL come from the germline V gene.

The chain joins TRBV9 to TRBJ1-6; D may be TRBD1 (6 bases). Germline lookup yields CDR1 SGDLS and CDR2 YYNGEE. The length of the CDR3 is 15 residues. V was cut by 6 bases and J by 8 bases, with 18 bases left in between. The chain's CDR3 is CASTQRPTGDSPLHF. DNA for the CDR3: TGTGCCAGCACTCAGCGACCGACAGGAGATTCACCCCTCCACTTT.

The chain employs TRBV27 and TRBJ2-5, with D possibly being TRBD2 (7 bases). This CDR3 spans 16 amino acids. The germline CDR1 and CDR2 sequences are MNHEY and SMNVEV (reference sequence). V dropped 5 bases and J dropped 7 bases, with 23 bases sitting between them. CDR3 residues: CASSRWTLGGQGTQYF. CDR3 bases: TGTGCCAGCAGTCGATGGACCCTGGGGGGGCAGGGGACCCAGTACTTC.

V gene TRBV9 combines with J gene TRBJ1-5; TRBD1 agrees at 10 bases. Germline lookup yields CDR1 SGDLS and CDR2 YYNGEE. Trimming removed 1 base from V and 7 bases from J; junction bases left unmatched: 14. The CDR3 consists of 18 residues. CDR3 nucleotide sequence: TGTGCCAGCAGCGTACAACAGGGGAAGACAGGGGGCCTGCAGCCCCAGCATTTT. Its translation is CASSVQQGKTGGLQPQHF.

This chain joins TRBV18 and TRBJ2-7; D remains ambiguous. The ends were cut back, 1 base at V and 5 bases at J, with 9 bases in the middle. Germline CDR1 is KGHSH and CDR2 is LQKENI. The CDR3 runs to 13 residues. The CDR3 bases are TGTGCCAGCTCACCACAGGGTCAGAACGAGCAGTACTTC. This encodes CASSPQGQNEQYF.

The chain employs TRBV10-3 and TRBJ1-5; possible D gene TRBD1, 6 bases. Per germline, CDR1 ENHRY and CDR2 SYGVKD. Trimming took 4 bases from V and 1 from J, leaving 11 bases between them. The CDR3 is made up of 15 amino acids. CDR3 coding DNA: TGTGCCATCAGTGCAGGCAGGGGAAGCAATCAGCCCCAGCATTTT. This codes for CAISAGRGSNQPQHF.

Written as DNA, the CDR3 is TGTGCCAGCTCCGGTACAGGGGATACCGGGGAGCTGTTTTTT. Its protein is CASSGTGDTGELFF. The V call is TRBV9, the J call TRBJ2-2, with 7 bases aligning to TRBD1. The CDR3 covers 14 residues. Germline V gene sequence: CDR1 SGDLS, CDR2 YYNGEE. The ends lost 7 bases at V and 5 bases at J; junction bases unmatched: 8.

The chain employs TRBV7-2 and TRBJ2-4; 7 positions match TRBD2. Germline values: CDR1 SGHTA, CDR2 FQGNSA. The CDR3 runs 17 residues. V was pared by 1 base and J by 2 bases, with 8 bases of the junction left unmatched. The DNA of the CDR3 is TGTGCCAGCAGCTTAGATTCTGGCGGGGGACCCAAAAACATTCAGTACTTC. Translated: CASSLDSGGGPKNIQYF.

This chain joins TRBV5-1 and TRBJ2-5, with 7 nucleotides matching TRBD1. Trimming cost V 4 bases and J 8 bases; bases outside gene matches: 14. Per the germline V gene, CDR1 is SGHRS and CDR2 is YFSETQ. The CDR3 runs 15 residues. The CDR3 region is CASSPAGTARKTQYF. The CDR3 DNA is TGCGCCAGCAGCCCTGCCGGGACAGCAAGAAAAACCCAGTACTTC.

The chain employs TRBV11-2 and TRBJ1-5; 7 bases match TRBD1. The germline V gene has CDR1 SGHAT and CDR2 FQNNGV. J gave up 6 bases and V 2 bases, and 7 bases lay outside the gene matches. The CDR3 sequence is 15 residues long. CDR3 residues: CASSLRGGGGQPQHF. In DNA, the CDR3 is TGTGCCAGCAGCTTAAGGGGAGGGGGCGGTCAGCCCCAGCATTTT. The full variable domain, rest sourced from reference TRBV11-2 and TRBJ1-5, is EAGVAQSPRYKIIEKRQSVAFWCNPISGHATLYWYQQILGQGPKLLIQFQNNGVVDDSQLPKDRFSAERLKGVDSTLKIQPAKLEDSAVYLCASSLRGGGGQPQHFGDGTRLSIL.

The CDR3 region is CASSVAASDTLGYTF. DNA for the CDR3: TGTGCCAGCAGCGTAGCGGCCAGCGACACCTTAGGCTACACCTTC. The chain uses TRBV9 and TRBJ1-2; D not resolved. Trimming stripped 0 bases from V and 8 bases from J, with 17 bases between. Germline-derived CDR1 and CDR2 are SGDLS and YYNGEE. The CDR3 spans 15 residues.

The CDR3 DNA sequence: TGTGCCAGCAGCAAAGAGCGTGAGGCAGCCTCCATGAACACTGAAGCTTTCTTT. Amino acids: CASSKEREAASMNTEAFF. The chain has TRBV21-1 and TRBJ1-1. TRBV21-1 is noted as a pseudogene. CDR3 size: 18 residues.

The chain joins TRBV5-8 to TRBJ2-5; D may be TRBD2 (5 bases). Deletions cut 4 bases from V and 4 bases from J, with 17 bases between. The CDR3 extends over 15 amino acids. Germline V CDR1 and CDR2: SGHTS, YDEGEE. DNA of the CDR3: TGTGCCAGCAGCGCCGGGGTCCGAGGGCGAGAGACCCAGTACTTC. Translation: CASSAGVRGRETQYF.

This chain joins TRBV5-1 and TRBJ2-1, with 12 positions matching TRBD2. V trimming: 0 bases; J trimming: 2 bases; junction bases outside the gene matches: 15. This CDR3 has 21 residues. Germline V lookup: CDR1 SGHRS, CDR2 YFSETQ. CDR3 sequence reads: CASSLGPGTSGRGRPYNEQFF. The CDR3 nucleotides read TGCGCCAGCAGCTTGGGCCCCGGGACTAGCGGGCGAGGTCGCCCCTACAATGAGCAGTTCTTC.

The chain joins TRBV2 to TRBJ1-3, with D uncertain. The V end lost 7 bases, the J end lost 4 bases, and 14 bases lay between the germline ends. The CDR3 totals 14 residues. Germline CDR1 is SNHLY and CDR2 is FYNNEI. This CDR3 reads CASTRLGKGNTIYF. In DNA, the CDR3 is TGTGCCAGCACGAGACTAGGGAAGGGAAACACCATATATTTT.